Shown below are 15 T cell receptor beta chains from a single sample sequenced in a study of human T cells and chemical hapten exposure. TCRdb redid the calling of the RACE reads with MiXCR, one entry per CDR3 protein. The sample carries 150,000 to 200,000 distinct CDR3 sequences, under 35% recorded once. As for time point: pre-sensitization, week 0. Treatment indicated: therapeutic diphenylcyclopropenone sensitization with weekly scalp DPC. The starting material was whole blood, obtained in connection with sensitization to the hapten diphenylcyclopropenone (DPC). Every receptor here comes from a woman aged 25-40 years with alopecia areata. Some clones in this sample may be carry-over from other donors' samples.

The chain recombines TRBV12-3 or TRBV12-4 with TRBJ2-7; perhaps TRBD2 as D (7 bases). Trimming took 1 base from V and 9 from J, leaving 16 bases between them. The CDR3 extends over 14 amino acids. CDR3 bases: TGTGCCAGCAGTTTAGTGGGGGGGGGCCCCGGGCAGTACTTC. This gives the protein CASSLVGGGPGQYF.

This clonotype was found many times. The chain couples TRBV5-1 to TRBJ2-5; 11 nucleotides align to TRBD1. CDR1 and CDR2 (germline): SGHRS, YFSETQ. The CDR3 loop spans 17 amino acids. V shed 4 bases and J 2 bases; nucleotides not matched to a gene: 10. Here the CDR3 DNA reads TGCGCCAGCAGCAAATCCCCGGGGACAGGGGGGCAAGAGACCCAGTACTTC. This sequence encodes CASSKSPGTGGQETQYF.

The CDR3, as DNA: TGTGCCACCTCAGCTTGGGCAGGGGCCACTGAAGCTTTCTTT. This gives the protein CATSAWAGATEAFF. V is TRBV7-9 and J is TRBJ1-1, with a tentative D call TRBD1 (6 bases). Trimming stripped 10 bases from V and 4 bases from J, with 19 bases between. Germline lookup yields CDR1 SEHNR and CDR2 FQNEAQ (reference sequence). The CDR3 has 14 amino acids.

This clonotype was counted between two and nine times. The V and J genes are TRBV7-3 and TRBJ2-3, with a tentative D call TRBD1 (7 bases). CDR3 length: 17 amino acids. The germline V gene has CDR1 SGHTA and CDR2 FQGTGA. V gave up 5 bases and J gave up 2 bases, with 20 bases separating them. CDR3 nucleotide sequence: TGTGCCAGCAGCCCGCGGGGCAGGGGGATCTCCACAGATACGCAGTATTTT. It yields the protein CASSPRGRGISTDTQYF.

This clonotype was detected only a few times. V usage is TRBV7-2 and J usage is TRBJ1-2, with D unclear. The CDR3 has 13 residues. CDR1 and CDR2 (germline): SGHTA, FQGNSA. V dropped 4 bases and J dropped 5 bases, with 11 bases sitting between them. As DNA, the CDR3 is TGTGCCAGCAGCTGGGAGAGGACGTATGGCTACACCTTC. This sequence encodes CASSWERTYGYTF.

CDR3 DNA: TGTGCCAGCAGTCGTTCCGGCATCATGAACACTGAAGCTTTCTTT. Residues: CASSRSGIMNTEAFF. The chain employs TRBV6-5 and TRBJ1-1; D call uncertain. This CDR3 has 15 residues. V lost 5 bases and J 0 bases, leaving 13 bases between the germline ends. Germline loops: CDR1 MNHEY, CDR2 SVGAGI.

This clonotype came up a few times. This chain uses TRBV28 with TRBJ2-7, with TRBD1 matching 12 bases. The CDR3 has 15 amino acids. V trimming: 5 bases; J trimming: 3 bases; junction bases outside the gene matches: 5. CDR1 is MDHEN and CDR2 is SYDVKM in the germline V gene. The CDR3 loop is CASSTGTGGHYEQYF. CDR3 sequence (DNA): TGTGCCAGCAGTACCGGGACAGGGGGCCACTACGAGCAGTACTTC.

This clonotype was counted only a few times. The V and J genes are TRBV12-3 or TRBV12-4 and TRBJ2-2; D gene ambiguous. Trimming removed 6 bases from V and 8 bases from J, with 13 bases in between. The CDR3 runs 13 residues. CDR3 residues: CASRSSSSGELFF. The CDR3 DNA is TGTGCCAGCAGGTCTTCGTCCTCGGGGGAGCTGTTTTTT.

This clonotype was picked up a small number of times. The chain links TRBV9 to TRBJ2-3; D is possibly TRBD2 (6 bases). The CDR3 runs 16 residues. V was cut by 0 bases and J by 0 bases, with 11 bases left in between. Germline CDR1 is SGDLS and CDR2 is YYNGEE. CDR3 sequence reads: CASSVATGTSTDTQYF. CDR3 nucleotide sequence: TGTGCCAGCAGCGTAGCTACGGGGACTAGCACAGATACGCAGTATTTT.

This clonotype was detected only a few times. The V gene is TRBV4-3, the J gene TRBJ2-6; 7 nucleotides align to TRBD1. Germline V gives CDR1 LGHNA, CDR2 YSLEER. The CDR3 has 19 amino acids. V dropped 1 base and J dropped 0; count of bases not matched to a gene: 9. CDR3 residues: CASSQAWAGGGSGANVLTF. The CDR3 DNA reads as TGCGCCAGCAGCCAAGCGTGGGCAGGGGGTGGCTCTGGGGCCAACGTCCTGACTTTC.

This chain connects TRBV6-4 to TRBJ1-1, with a possible D match to TRBD1 (5 bases). Germline-derived CDR1 and CDR2 are MRHNA and SNTAGT. Trimming removed 6 bases at V and 0 bases at J, with 8 bases between. The CDR3 runs 13 residues. Here the CDR3 reads CASRATVNTEAFF. For the CDR3, the DNA is TGTGCCAGCAGGGCGACAGTGAACACTGAAGCTTTCTTT.

The chain combines TRBV28 with TRBJ1-2; D is perhaps TRBD1 (5 bases). Germline assignment: CDR1 MDHEN and CDR2 SYDVKM. Trimming left V 3 bases short and J 8 bases short, with 13 bases between. This CDR3 comprises 13 residues. The CDR3 DNA reads as TGTGCCAGCAGTTTTCTGGGGCTGGGAGGCTACACCTTC. Translation gives CASSFLGLGGYTF.

The genes are TRBV6-2 or TRBV6-3 and TRBJ2-1; the match to TRBD1 covers 7 bases. The CDR3 extends over 15 amino acids. Trimming took 2 bases from V and 7 from J; bases not matched to a gene: 8. The germline CDR1 and CDR2 sequences are MNHEY and SVGEGT. The CDR3 DNA reads as TGTGCCAGCAGTTACGTCAAGGGGGCGTTGAATGAGCAGTTCTTC. As protein: CASSYVKGALNEQFF.

This clonotype has only a few counts. CDR3 DNA: TGTGCCAGCAGTTACGCCGGGACTAGCCCCCGTGGTTCGGCCGGGGAGCTGTTTTTT. This translates into CASSYAGTSPRGSAGELFF. The V and J genes are TRBV6-5 and TRBJ2-2; 9 bases align to TRBD2. CDR1 is MNHEY and CDR2 is SVGAGI in the germline V gene. The CDR3 totals 19 residues. V dropped 2 bases and J dropped 6; count of bases not matched to a gene: 16.

This clonotype was seen at least ten times. The chain couples TRBV12-3 or TRBV12-4 to TRBJ2-4; D gene uncertain. The V end lost 1 base, the J end lost 8 bases, and 15 bases lay between the germline ends. The CDR3 is 15 amino acids. The CDR3 DNA follows: TGTGCCAGCAGTTTAGGACTTTCCCCCGCTTACATTCAGTACTTC. This encodes CASSLGLSPAYIQYF.